This section outlines one T cell receptor (beta chain) sequence together with its context. Other nucleotide sequences in the sample specify the same CDR3. The CDR3 runs to 11 residues. V shed 4 bases and J shed 4 bases, with 4 bases lying between them. CDR1 is SGHTA, CDR2 FQGTGA, per germline. The sample belongs to a study of blood T cell repertoires in COVID-19. The wider study: Whether acute or convalescent, the COVID-19 samples came from the United States, Italy and Spain. T cells, B-cell-depleted T cells, or PBMCs supplied cDNA or gDNA.

In the original processing: Estimation of nucleated cell counts was performed using reference gene primer amplification. Using immunoSEQ multiplex PCR, the repertoire was profiled, and TCRdb retains in-frame clones only, with some absent. V and J calls plus clone size are reproduced from that table; the DNA served to infer D and trimming. The table includes about 270,000 clones, roughly 83% detected once. This chain connects TRBV7-3 to TRBJ2-5, with no clear D. The sample was peripheral blood. The receptor was isolated from a human donor with COVID-19, enrolled during active disease. The donor label of this sample is uncertain. CDR3: CASSSGETQYF. The DNA of the CDR3 is TGTGCCAGCAGCTCGGGAGAGACCCAGTACTTC.